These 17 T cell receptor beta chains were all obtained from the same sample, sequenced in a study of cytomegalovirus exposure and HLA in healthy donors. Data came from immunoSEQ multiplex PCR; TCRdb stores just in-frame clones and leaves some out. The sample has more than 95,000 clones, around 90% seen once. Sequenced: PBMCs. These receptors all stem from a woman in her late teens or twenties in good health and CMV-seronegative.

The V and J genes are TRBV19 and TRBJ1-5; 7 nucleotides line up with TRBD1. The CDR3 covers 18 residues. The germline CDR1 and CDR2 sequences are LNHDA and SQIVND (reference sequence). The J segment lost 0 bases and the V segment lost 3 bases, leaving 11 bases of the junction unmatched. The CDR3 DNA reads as TGTGCCAGTAGTATCGACCGGGACAGCCCTCTTAGCAATCAGCCCCAGCATTTT. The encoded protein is CASSIDRDSPLSNQPQHF.

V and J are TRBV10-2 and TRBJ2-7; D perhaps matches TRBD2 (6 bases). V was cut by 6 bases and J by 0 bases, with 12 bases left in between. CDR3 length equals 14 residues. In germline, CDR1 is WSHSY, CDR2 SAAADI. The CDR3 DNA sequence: TGCGCCAGCAGAAGTGTAGCGGCCTCCTACGAGCAGTACTTC. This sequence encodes CASRSVAASYEQYF.

The CDR3 spells CASSPTFWDRGQGNEKLFF. CDR3 nucleotide sequence: TGCGCCAGCAGCCCAACATTCTGGGACAGGGGGCAGGGAAACGAAAAACTGTTTTTT. The J gene is TRBJ1-4, the V gene TRBV4-1, with 12 positions matching TRBD1. The CDR3 is 19 residues long. CDR1 and CDR2 (germline): MGHRA, YSYEKL. V trimming: 4 bases; J trimming: 8 bases; junction bases outside the gene matches: 17.

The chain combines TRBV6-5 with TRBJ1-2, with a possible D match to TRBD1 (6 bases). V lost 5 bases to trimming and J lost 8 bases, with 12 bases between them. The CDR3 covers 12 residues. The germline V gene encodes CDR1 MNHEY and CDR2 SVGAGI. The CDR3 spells CASSHPDRGYTF. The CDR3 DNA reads TGTGCCAGCAGTCATCCGGACAGAGGCTACACCTTC.

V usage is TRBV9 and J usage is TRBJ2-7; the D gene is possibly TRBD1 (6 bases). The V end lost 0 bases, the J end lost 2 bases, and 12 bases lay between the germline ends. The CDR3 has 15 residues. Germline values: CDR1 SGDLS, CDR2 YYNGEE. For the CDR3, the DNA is TGTGCCAGCAGCGTAGGGGGGCTGAGAGCCTACGAGCAGTACTTC. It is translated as CASSVGGLRAYEQYF.

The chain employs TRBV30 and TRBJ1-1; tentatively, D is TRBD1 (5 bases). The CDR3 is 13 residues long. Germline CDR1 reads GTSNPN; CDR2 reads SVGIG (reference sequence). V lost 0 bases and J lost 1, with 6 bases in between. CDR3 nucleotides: TGTGCCTGGAGTGTACAGGAGAACACTGAAGCTTTCTTT. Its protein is CAWSVQENTEAFF.

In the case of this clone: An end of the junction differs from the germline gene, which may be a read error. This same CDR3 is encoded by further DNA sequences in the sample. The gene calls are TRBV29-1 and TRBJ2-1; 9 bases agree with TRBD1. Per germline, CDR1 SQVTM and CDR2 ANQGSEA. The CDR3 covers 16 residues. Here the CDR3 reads CSVEDPDRGFDNEQFF. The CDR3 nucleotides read TGCAGCGTTGAAGATCCGGACAGGGGTTTTGACAATGAACAGTTCTTC.

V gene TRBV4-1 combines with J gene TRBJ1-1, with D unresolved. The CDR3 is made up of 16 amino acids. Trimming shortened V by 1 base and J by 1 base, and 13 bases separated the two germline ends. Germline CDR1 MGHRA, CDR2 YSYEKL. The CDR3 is CASSQARNEANTEAFF. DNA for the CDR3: TGCGCCAGCAGCCAAGCTCGGAACGAGGCGAACACTGAAGCTTTCTTT.

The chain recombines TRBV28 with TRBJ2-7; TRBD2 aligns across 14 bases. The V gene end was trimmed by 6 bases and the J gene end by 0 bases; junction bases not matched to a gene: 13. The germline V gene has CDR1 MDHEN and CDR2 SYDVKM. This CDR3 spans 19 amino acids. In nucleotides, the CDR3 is TGTGCCAGCAGGAAAGATCGAGGACTAGCGGGAGGAGGCTCCTACGAGCAGTACTTC. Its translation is CASRKDRGLAGGGSYEQYF.

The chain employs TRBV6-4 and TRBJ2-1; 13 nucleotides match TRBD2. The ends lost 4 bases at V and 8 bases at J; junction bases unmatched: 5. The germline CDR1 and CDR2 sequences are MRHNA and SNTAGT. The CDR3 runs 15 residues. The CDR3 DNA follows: TGTGCCAGCAGTGGGACTAGCGGGAGAGGAGATGAGCAGTTCTTC. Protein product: CASSGTSGRGDEQFF.

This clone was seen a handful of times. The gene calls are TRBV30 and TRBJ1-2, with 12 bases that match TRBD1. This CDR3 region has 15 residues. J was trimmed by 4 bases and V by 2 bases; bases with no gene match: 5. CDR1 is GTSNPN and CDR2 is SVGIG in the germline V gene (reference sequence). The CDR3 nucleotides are TGTGCCTGGAGTTGGGGACAGGGGGCTTCCTATGGCTACACCTTC. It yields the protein CAWSWGQGASYGYTF. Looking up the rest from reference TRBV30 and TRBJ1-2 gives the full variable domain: SQTIHQWPATLVQPVGSPLSLECTVEGTSNPNLYWYRQAAGRGLQLLFYSVGIGQISSEVPQNLSASRPQDRQFILSSKKLLLSDSGFYLCAWSWGQGASYGYTFGSGTRLTVV.

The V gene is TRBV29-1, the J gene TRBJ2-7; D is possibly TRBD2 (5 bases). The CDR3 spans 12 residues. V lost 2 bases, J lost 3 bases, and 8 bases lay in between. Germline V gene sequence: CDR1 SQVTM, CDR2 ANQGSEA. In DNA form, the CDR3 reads TGCAGCGTTGAATTGGGAGACTACGAGCAGTACTTC. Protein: CSVELGDYEQYF.

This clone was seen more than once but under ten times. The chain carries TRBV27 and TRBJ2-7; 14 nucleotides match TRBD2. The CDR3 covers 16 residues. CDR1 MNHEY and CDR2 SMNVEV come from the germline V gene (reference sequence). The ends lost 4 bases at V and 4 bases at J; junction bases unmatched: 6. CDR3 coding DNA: TGTGCCAGCAGTTCGGGACTAGCGGGAGAGGGTTACGAGCAGTACTTC. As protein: CASSSGLAGEGYEQYF.

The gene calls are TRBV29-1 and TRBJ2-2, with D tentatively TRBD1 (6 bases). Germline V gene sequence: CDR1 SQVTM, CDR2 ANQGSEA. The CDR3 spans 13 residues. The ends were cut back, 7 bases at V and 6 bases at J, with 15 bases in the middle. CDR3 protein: CSGGTLSAGELFF. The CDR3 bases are TGCAGCGGAGGGACACTTAGCGCCGGGGAGCTGTTTTTT.

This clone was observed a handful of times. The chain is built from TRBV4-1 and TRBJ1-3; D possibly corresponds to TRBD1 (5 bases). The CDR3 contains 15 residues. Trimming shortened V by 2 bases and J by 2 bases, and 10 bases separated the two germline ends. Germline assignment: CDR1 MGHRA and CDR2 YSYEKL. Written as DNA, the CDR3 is TGCGCCAGCAGCCAAATGACGGGGGCTGGAAACACCATATATTTT. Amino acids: CASSQMTGAGNTIYF.

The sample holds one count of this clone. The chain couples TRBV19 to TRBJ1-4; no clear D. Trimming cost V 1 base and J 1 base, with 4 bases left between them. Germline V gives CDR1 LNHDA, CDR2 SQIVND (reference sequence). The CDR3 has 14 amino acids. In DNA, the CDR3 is TGTGCCAGTAGTATAGTTCTAACTAATGAAAAACTGTTTTTT. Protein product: CASSIVLTNEKLFF.

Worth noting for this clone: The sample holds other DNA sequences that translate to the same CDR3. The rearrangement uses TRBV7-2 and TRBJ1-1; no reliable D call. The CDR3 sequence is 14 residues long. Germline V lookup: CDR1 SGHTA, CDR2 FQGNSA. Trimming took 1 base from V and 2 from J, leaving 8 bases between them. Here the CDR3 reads CASSLVGGNTEAFF. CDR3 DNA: TGTGCCAGCAGCTTAGTAGGCGGAAACACTGAAGCTTTCTTT. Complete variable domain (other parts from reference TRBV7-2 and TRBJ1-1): GAGVSQSPSNKVTEKGKDVELRCDPISGHTALYWYRQSLGQGLEFLIYFQGNSAPDKSGLPSDRFSAERTGGSVSTLTIQRTQQEDSAVYLCASSLVGGNTEAFFGQGTRLTVV.